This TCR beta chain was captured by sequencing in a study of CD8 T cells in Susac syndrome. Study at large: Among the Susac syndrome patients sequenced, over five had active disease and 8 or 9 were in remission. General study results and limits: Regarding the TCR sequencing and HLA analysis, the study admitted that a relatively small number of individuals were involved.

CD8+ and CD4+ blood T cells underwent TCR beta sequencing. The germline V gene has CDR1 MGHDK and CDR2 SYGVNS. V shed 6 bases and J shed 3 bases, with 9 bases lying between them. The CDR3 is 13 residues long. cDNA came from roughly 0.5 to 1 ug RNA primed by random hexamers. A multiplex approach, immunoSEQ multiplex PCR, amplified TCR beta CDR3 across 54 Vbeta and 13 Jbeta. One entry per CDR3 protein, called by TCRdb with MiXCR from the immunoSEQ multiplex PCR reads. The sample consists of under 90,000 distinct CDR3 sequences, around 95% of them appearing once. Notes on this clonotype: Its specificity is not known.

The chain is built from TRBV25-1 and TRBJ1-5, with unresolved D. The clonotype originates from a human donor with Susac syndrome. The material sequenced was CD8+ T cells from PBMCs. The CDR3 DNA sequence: TGTGCCAGCAGAGGCAGCCTCAATCAGCCCCAGCATTTT. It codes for CASRGSLNQPQHF.